Below are 25 T cell receptor beta chains sequenced from a single sample in a study of shared clonotypes between healthy human individuals. TCRdb keeps only in-frame clones here, not all; method: immunoSEQ multiplex PCR. The sample shows some 2 million clones, 90% to 95% of them seen only once. The sample taken for sequencing was naive CD4+ T cells sorted from blood. Subset in this sample: CD45RA+ positively selected. Receptors originate from a man between 18 and 35 years old in good health.

The chain has TRBV6-6 and TRBJ2-1, with 15 bases aligning to TRBD2. The length of the CDR3 is 15 residues. CDR1 is MNHNY and CDR2 is SVGAGI in the germline V gene (reference sequence). With 5 bases clipped from V and 7 bases from J, the junction kept 3 bases outside the gene matches. The DNA for the CDR3 is TGTGCCAGCAGTATAGGGACTAGCGGGGGGAATGAGCAGTTCTTC. It translates to CASSIGTSGGNEQFF.

The gene calls are TRBV7-2 and TRBJ1-1; D unresolved. The CDR3 contains 16 residues. The V gene lost 1 base and the J gene lost 0 bases, with 12 bases spanning the gap. Germline CDR1 SGHTA, CDR2 FQGNSA. The CDR3 region is CASSLEMAAMNTEAFF. CDR3 sequence (DNA): TGTGCCAGCAGCTTAGAAATGGCGGCCATGAACACTGAAGCTTTCTTT.

Turning to this clone: The sample contains more than one DNA sequence encoding this CDR3. The rearrangement joins TRBV7-9 to TRBJ2-2; TRBD1 aligns across 9 bases. The germline CDR1 and CDR2 sequences are SEHNR and FQNEAQ (reference sequence). The V gene end was trimmed by 5 bases and the J gene end by 1 base; junction bases not matched to a gene: 2. The CDR3 length is 15 residues. DNA of the CDR3: TGTGCCAGCAGCGAGGGACAGGGGAACACCGGGGAGCTGTTTTTT. As protein: CASSEGQGNTGELFF.

This clone has just a few counts. Other DNA sequences of this sample code for an identical CDR3. This sequence joins TRBV11-2 and TRBJ2-7; D gene unclear. This CDR3 has 12 amino acids. Germline assignment: CDR1 SGHAT and CDR2 FQNNGV. The V end lost 1 base, the J end lost 2 bases, and 3 bases lay between the germline ends. This CDR3 is CASSLGAYEQYF. CDR3 nucleotides: TGTGCCAGCAGCTTAGGGGCCTACGAGCAGTACTTC.

The chain joins TRBV30 to TRBJ2-5; 8 bases line up with TRBD1. The J segment lost 7 bases and the V segment lost 5 bases, leaving 24 bases of the junction unmatched. Germline V CDR1 and CDR2: GTSNPN, SVGIG (reference sequence). This CDR3 has 18 amino acids. Here the CDR3 reads CAWGAGGAGGGLRGTQYF. In nucleotides, the CDR3 is TGTGCCTGGGGAGCAGGGGGCGCGGGCGGAGGGTTGCGTGGGACCCAGTACTTC.

The chain is built from TRBV7-2 and TRBJ2-4; either TRBD1 or TRBD2 may supply D (5 bases each). CDR3 length: 12 amino acids. V lost 1 base and J lost 9, with 7 bases in between. Per the germline V gene, CDR1 is SGHTA and CDR2 is FQGNSA. CDR3 coding DNA: TGTGCCAGCAGCTTAGAGAGGGGCATTCAGTACTTC. It yields the protein CASSLERGIQYF.

The gene calls are TRBV7-9 and TRBJ2-3; the D gene is possibly TRBD2 (5 bases). V lost 3 bases to trimming and J lost 0 bases, with 10 bases between them. The CDR3 is made up of 15 amino acids. The germline V gene has CDR1 SEHNR and CDR2 FQNEAQ (reference sequence). The CDR3 sequence is CASSFWSGSTDTQYF. CDR3 DNA: TGTGCCAGCAGCTTTTGGAGCGGCAGCACAGATACGCAGTATTTT.

V usage is TRBV6-6 and J usage is TRBJ1-5; D remains ambiguous. The V gene lost 0 bases and the J gene lost 4 bases, with 4 bases spanning the gap. The CDR3 is 13 residues long. Germline values: CDR1 MNHNY, CDR2 SVGAGI (reference sequence). The DNA of the CDR3 is TGTGCCAGCAGTTACTCGGTGAATCAGCCCCAGCATTTT. It specifies CASSYSVNQPQHF.

CDR3 sequence reads: CASSVDPGPGANVLTF. CDR3 nucleotide sequence: TGTGCCAGCAGCGTAGATCCGGGACCTGGGGCCAACGTCCTGACTTTC. The V call is TRBV9, the J call TRBJ2-6; D may be TRBD1 or TRBD2 (5 bases each). The germline V and J ends were trimmed by 0 bases and 2 bases, with 9 bases remaining between them. CDR3 length: 16 residues. Germline V gene lookup returns CDR1 SGDLS and CDR2 YYNGEE.

The chain joins TRBV5-1 to TRBJ2-2, with 12 bases that match TRBD2. The length of the CDR3 is 19 residues. V lost 1 base to trimming and J lost 7 bases; unmatched junction nucleotides: 14. The germline CDR1 and CDR2 sequences are SGHRS and YFSETQ. CDR3 protein: CASSLLNVGLAGSGGELFF. For the CDR3, the DNA is TGCGCCAGCAGCTTGTTAAATGTCGGACTAGCGGGATCCGGCGGGGAGCTGTTTTTT.

The chain carries TRBV5-1 and TRBJ2-3; 8 bases align to TRBD2. With 0 bases clipped from V and 0 bases from J, the junction kept 15 bases outside the gene matches. CDR3 length equals 20 residues. Germline V CDR1 and CDR2: SGHRS, YFSETQ. The CDR3 nucleotides read TGCGCCAGCAGCTTGGCCGGGTGGCTAGCGGGTCCGGCTAGCACAGATACGCAGTATTTT. Amino acids: CASSLAGWLAGPASTDTQYF.

The chain has TRBV29-1 and TRBJ1-1; D might be TRBD1 (6 bases). The germline CDR1 and CDR2 sequences are SQVTM and ANQGSEA. Between the trimmed V and J ends, which lost 7 bases and 1 base, there was a span of 16 bases. This CDR3 spans 14 amino acids. CDR3 DNA: TGCAGCGCCAAAAGGGGGGCCTCGAACACTGAAGCTTTCTTT. It codes for CSAKRGASNTEAFF.

V is TRBV6-5 and J is TRBJ2-1; D is possibly TRBD1 (5 bases). Between the trimmed V and J ends, which lost 0 bases and 3 bases, there was a span of 9 bases. Germline V lookup: CDR1 MNHEY, CDR2 SVGAGI. The CDR3 spans 15 residues. In DNA, the CDR3 is TGTGCCAGCAGTTACTCGCTCCAGGGCTACAATGAGCAGTTCTTC. It is translated as CASSYSLQGYNEQFF.

The chain employs TRBV6-1 and TRBJ1-2, with D possibly being TRBD1 (6 bases). Trimming stripped 6 bases from V and 6 bases from J, with 20 bases between. This CDR3 is built from 15 residues. CDR1 is MNHNS, CDR2 SASEGT, per germline. The CDR3 nucleotides are TGTGCCAGCAGGGCTCGGGACACTACTAGGGATGGCTACACCTTC. This translates into CASRARDTTRDGYTF.

The V and J genes are TRBV5-4 and TRBJ1-2; D not certain. This CDR3 region has 13 residues. Per germline, CDR1 SGHNT and CDR2 YYREEE (reference sequence). Trimming stripped 6 bases from V and 4 bases from J, with 13 bases between. CDR3: CASTGGPSYGYTF. The CDR3 nucleotides are TGTGCCAGCACAGGAGGGCCCAGCTATGGCTACACCTTC.

This rearrangement joins TRBV6-1 to TRBJ1-6; no reliable D call. The V end lost 4 bases, the J end lost 8 bases, and 9 bases lay between the germline ends. Germline V gene lookup returns CDR1 MNHNS and CDR2 SASEGT. CDR3 length: 13 residues. CDR3 nucleotides: TGTGCCAGCAGTGGTGCTCGGGATTCACCCCTCCACTTT. Translating gives CASSGARDSPLHF.

This chain links TRBV7-9 with TRBJ1-1; the D is unclear. From germline, CDR1 is SEHNR and CDR2 FQNEAQ (reference sequence). Trimming cost V 4 bases and J 4 bases, with 13 bases left between them. The CDR3 spans 14 residues. The CDR3 protein is CASSSAGVGTEAFF. CDR3 DNA sequence: TGTGCCAGCAGCTCGGCGGGAGTCGGCACTGAAGCTTTCTTT.

V usage is TRBV5-6 and J usage is TRBJ2-4; tentatively, D is TRBD2 (5 bases). V was clipped by 3 bases and J by 8 bases, with 18 bases between them. The CDR3 runs to 15 residues. CDR1 is SGHDT and CDR2 is YYEEEE in the germline V gene. The CDR3 is CASSSGAGGGDIQYF. CDR3 coding DNA: TGTGCCAGCAGCTCCGGAGCCGGAGGTGGGGACATTCAGTACTTC.

The chain employs TRBV6-1 and TRBJ1-2; 7 bases are a match to TRBD1. Trimming at V came to 4 bases and at J to 0 bases, leaving 5 bases not matched to a gene. This CDR3 spans 15 amino acids. Germline-derived CDR1 and CDR2 are MNHNS and SASEGT. This CDR3 reads CASSGQGSANYGYTF. As DNA, the CDR3 is TGTGCCAGCAGTGGACAGGGTTCTGCTAACTATGGCTACACCTTC.

This chain uses TRBV18 with TRBJ2-5, with TRBD1 matching over 9 bases. V lost 4 bases and J lost 1; bases outside the gene matches: 4. The CDR3 spans 15 residues. Germline V CDR1 and CDR2: KGHSH, LQKENI. The chain's CDR3 is CASSQDRGSQETQYF. The CDR3 bases are TGTGCCAGCTCACAAGACAGGGGGAGCCAAGAGACCCAGTACTTC. The full variable domain, with the rest looked up from reference TRBV18 and TRBJ2-5, is NAGVMQNPRHLVRRRGQEARLRCSPMKGHSHVYWYRQLPEEGLKFMVYLQKENIIDESGMPKERFSAEFPKEGPSILRIQQVVRGDSAAYFCASSQDRGSQETQYFGPGTRLLVL.

V usage is TRBV19 and J usage is TRBJ2-1; D may be TRBD2 (5 bases). The CDR3 sequence is 16 residues long. The V gene's germline CDR1 is LNHDA and CDR2 SQIVND (reference sequence). V dropped 2 bases and J dropped 0 bases, with 11 bases sitting between them. The CDR3 region is CASSISGSGSYNEQFF. The CDR3 DNA sequence: TGTGCCAGTAGTATAAGCGGCTCTGGCTCCTACAATGAGCAGTTCTTC.

The chain is built from TRBV10-3 and TRBJ2-1; TRBD2 matches 11 bases. CDR3 length: 16 amino acids. CDR1 is ENHRY, CDR2 SYGVKD, per germline. The J segment lost 4 bases and the V segment lost 8 bases, leaving 10 bases of the junction unmatched. The DNA for the CDR3 is TGTGCCATCGAACAAGGAACTAGCGGGGGATACAATGAGCAGTTCTTC. Translating it yields CAIEQGTSGGYNEQFF.

The rearrangement joins TRBV10-3 to TRBJ1-2; perhaps TRBD1 as D (6 bases). Trimming removed 3 bases from V and 4 bases from J, with 12 bases in between. In germline, CDR1 is ENHRY, CDR2 SYGVKD. The CDR3 extends over 14 amino acids. The CDR3 loop is CAISDNREPYGYTF. DNA of the CDR3: TGTGCCATCAGTGACAACAGGGAACCCTATGGCTACACCTTC.

The gene calls are TRBV11-2 and TRBJ2-2; 7 bases agree with TRBD1. In germline, CDR1 is SGHAT, CDR2 FQNNGV. J lost 7 bases, V lost 5 bases, and 4 bases had no gene match. CDR3 size: 13 residues. The CDR3 DNA reads TGTGCCAGCAGCCCGAGGACAGGCGGGGAGCTGTTTTTT. Its protein is CASSPRTGGELFF.

The chain employs TRBV18 and TRBJ2-7, with 7 bases lining up with TRBD1. The CDR3 extends over 16 amino acids. The V segment lost 2 bases and the J segment 2 bases; nucleotides outside the gene matches: 9. The germline CDR1 and CDR2 sequences are KGHSH and LQKENI. The CDR3 DNA is TGTGCCAGCTCACCAGCACAGGCAGGGGGAACCTACGAGCAGTACTTC. Encoded protein: CASSPAQAGGTYEQYF.